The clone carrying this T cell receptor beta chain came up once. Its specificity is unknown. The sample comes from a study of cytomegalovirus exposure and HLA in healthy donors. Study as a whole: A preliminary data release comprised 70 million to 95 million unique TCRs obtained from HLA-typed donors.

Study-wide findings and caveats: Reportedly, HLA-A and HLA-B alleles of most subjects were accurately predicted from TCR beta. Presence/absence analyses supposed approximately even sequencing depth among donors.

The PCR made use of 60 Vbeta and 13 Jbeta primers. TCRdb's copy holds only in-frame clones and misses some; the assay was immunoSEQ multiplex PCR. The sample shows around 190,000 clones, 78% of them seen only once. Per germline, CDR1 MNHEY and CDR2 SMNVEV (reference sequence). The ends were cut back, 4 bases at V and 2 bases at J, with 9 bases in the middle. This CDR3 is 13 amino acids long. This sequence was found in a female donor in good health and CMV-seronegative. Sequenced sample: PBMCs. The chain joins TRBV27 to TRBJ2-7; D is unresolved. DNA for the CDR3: TGTGCCAGCAGTTCTGGCCGGGCCTACGAGCAGTACTTC. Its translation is CASSSGRAYEQYF.